What follows describes a single T cell receptor beta chain. Its antigen remains unidentified. All the people who gave samples were healthy bone marrow donors. At collection, donors were nominally healthy, but unrecorded immune exposures were probable. Germline-derived CDR1 and CDR2 are MGHRA and YSYEKL. J gave up 0 bases and V 6 bases, and 10 bases lay outside the gene matches. There are 17 residues in the CDR3. This entry is derived from a study of cytomegalovirus exposure and HLA in healthy donors. Study outcomes and limitations: An analysis done earlier found most TCR beta V segments productive about 87% or about 30% of the time. Across HLA loci, a later analysis found differing TCR association rates, with DRB1 most and HLA-C fewest.

A multiplex PCR was run with 60 Vbeta primers and 13 Jbeta primers. Some clones are missing from TCRdb's copy, which holds only in-frame ones; the method was immunoSEQ multiplex PCR. This sample carries approximately 140,000 clones, approximately 71% of them seen once, and the ten largest clones take 3.3%. Sequencing was done on a sample of PBMCs. The chain links TRBV4-1 to TRBJ2-1; 8 bases agree with TRBD1. The clonotype originates from a man between 40 and 49 years old in good health and CMV-seronegative. The CDR3 DNA follows: TGCGCCAGCAGTCCAAGGACAGGGCCCGACTCCTACAATGAGCAGTTCTTC. Its translation: CASSPRTGPDSYNEQFF.